These 5 T cell receptor beta chains were sequenced from one sample in a study of post-analysis software for immune sequencing data. Broader study findings: Elevated frequency relative to controls characterized several TRBV segments in patients, TRBV5-6, TRBV5-1 and TRBV20-1 among them.

No antigen is known for these receptors. Prepared libraries of TCR beta cDNA carried unique molecular identifiers. TCRdb independently ran MiXCR on the PCR reads; one entry per CDR3 protein. Of around 200,000 distinct CDR3 sequences in the sample, 25% to 35% were seen once. The material sequenced was blood. The receptors were gathered from a girl younger than 18 with multiple sclerosis.

V is TRBV7-2 and J is TRBJ2-1; 7 positions match TRBD1. Germline CDR1 SGHTA, CDR2 FQGNSA. Germline trimming cut 5 bases from V and 4 bases from J; bases unmatched to any gene: 8. The CDR3 is made up of 15 amino acids. DNA of the CDR3: TGTGCCAGCAGCCGTGCCGGGACAGCATACAATGAGCAGTTCTTC. This sequence encodes CASSRAGTAYNEQFF.

This clonotype was recorded many times. This sequence joins TRBV2 and TRBJ2-3; TRBD1 might be the D (5 bases). The length of the CDR3 is 15 residues. Trimming took off 4 bases at V and 2 bases at J, with 13 bases between the two ends. Germline V gene data show CDR1 as SNHLY and CDR2 as FYNNEI. In DNA, the CDR3 is TGTGCCAGCAGTGTCTTAGGGGCCTACACAGATACGCAGTATTTT. It translates to CASSVLGAYTDTQYF.

The chain carries TRBV20-1 and TRBJ2-3; 12 bases agree with TRBD2. J lost 7 bases, V lost 5 bases, and 7 bases had no gene match. There are 14 residues in the CDR3. CDR1 and CDR2 (germline): DFQATT, SNEGSKA (reference sequence). CDR3 region: CSAATSGGLNTQYF. CDR3 DNA sequence: TGCAGTGCTGCCACTAGCGGGGGGCTTAATACGCAGTATTTT.

This clonotype was seen a few times. The junction differs from germline at one of its ends, possibly a read error. The rearrangement joins TRBV20-1 to TRBJ1-6; D is uncertain. The CDR3 sequence is 17 residues long. In germline, CDR1 is DFQATT, CDR2 SNEGSKA (reference sequence). The CDR3 protein is CSARIGHLGPDGSPPHF. The DNA for the CDR3 is TGCAGTGCTAGGATAGGGCATTTAGGCCCGGATGGTTCACCCCCCCACTTT.

This clonotype was counted only a few times. The chain links TRBV29-1 to TRBJ2-3; perhaps TRBD1 as D (6 bases). This CDR3 comprises 16 residues. V was cut by 5 bases and J by 2 bases, with 20 bases left in between. Looked up from germline, CDR1 is SQVTM and CDR2 is ANQGSEA. CDR3 region: CSVLWAGATSTDTQYF. CDR3 coding DNA: TGCAGCGTTCTATGGGCAGGGGCGACCTCCACAGATACGCAGTATTTT.